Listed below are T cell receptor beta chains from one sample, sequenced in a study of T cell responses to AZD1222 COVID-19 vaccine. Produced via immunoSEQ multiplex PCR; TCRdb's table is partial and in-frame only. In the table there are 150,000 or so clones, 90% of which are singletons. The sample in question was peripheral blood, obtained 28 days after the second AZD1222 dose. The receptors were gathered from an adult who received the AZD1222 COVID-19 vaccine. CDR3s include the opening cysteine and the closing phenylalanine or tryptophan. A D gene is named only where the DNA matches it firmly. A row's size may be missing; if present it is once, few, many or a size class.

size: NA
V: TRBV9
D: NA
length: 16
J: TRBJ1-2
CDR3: CASSGGGDRTNYGYTF
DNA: TGTGCCAGCAGCGGCGGGGGCGACAGGACCAACTATGGCTACACCTTC

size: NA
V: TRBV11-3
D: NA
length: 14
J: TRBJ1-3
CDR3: CASSFGTGRNTIYF
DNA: TGTGCCAGCAGCTTCGGGACTGGGCGAAACACCATATATTTT

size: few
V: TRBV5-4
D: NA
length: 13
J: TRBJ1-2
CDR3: CASSPFSLPGYTF
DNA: TGTGCCAGCAGCCCTTTTTCACTTCCTGGCTACACCTTC

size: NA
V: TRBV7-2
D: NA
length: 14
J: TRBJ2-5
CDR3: CASSFQVVRETQYF
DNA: TGTGCCAGCAGCTTCCAGGTGGTCCGAGAGACCCAGTACTTC

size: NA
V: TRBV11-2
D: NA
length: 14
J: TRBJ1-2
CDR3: CASSSLQSNYGYTF
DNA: TGTGCCAGCAGCTCCCTTCAGAGCAACTATGGCTACACCTTC

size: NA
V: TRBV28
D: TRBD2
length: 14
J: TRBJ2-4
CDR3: CASSQGGSKHIQYF
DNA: TGTGCCAGCAGTCAGGGAGGGAGTAAACACATTCAGTACTTC

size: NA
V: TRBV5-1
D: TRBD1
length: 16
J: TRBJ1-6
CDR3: CASSTGPGQGSSPLHF
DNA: TGCGCCAGCAGCACGGGGCCGGGACAGGGAAGTTCACCCCTCCACTTT

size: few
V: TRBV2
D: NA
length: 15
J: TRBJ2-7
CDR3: CASSERPGAYYEQYF
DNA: TGTGCCAGCAGTGAACGGCCGGGGGCTTACTACGAGCAGTACTTC

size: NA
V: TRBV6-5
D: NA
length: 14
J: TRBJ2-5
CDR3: CASSYGRQQETQYF
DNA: TGTGCCAGCAGTTACGGGCGGCAGCAAGAGACCCAGTACTTC

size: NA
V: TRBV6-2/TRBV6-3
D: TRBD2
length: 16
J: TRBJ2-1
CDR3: CASSYVSGRYYNEQFF
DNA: TGTGCCAGCAGTTACGTAAGCGGGAGGTACTACAATGAGCAGTTCTTC

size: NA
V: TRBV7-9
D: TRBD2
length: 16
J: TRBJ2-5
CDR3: CASSLGLAGGPETQYF
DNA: TGTGCCAGCAGCCTCGGACTAGCGGGGGGGCCGGAGACCCAGTACTTC

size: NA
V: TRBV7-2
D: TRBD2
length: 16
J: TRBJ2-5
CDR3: CASFGGASGRMQTQYF
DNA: TGTGCCAGCTTTGGGGGGGCTAGCGGGAGGATGCAGACCCAGTACTTC

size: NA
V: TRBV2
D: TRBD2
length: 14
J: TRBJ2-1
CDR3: CASSALAGYNEQFF
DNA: TGTGCCAGCAGTGCACTAGCGGGGTACAATGAGCAGTTCTTC

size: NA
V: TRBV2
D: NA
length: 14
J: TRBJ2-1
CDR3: CASSGLAGTNEQFF
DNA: TGTGCCAGCAGTGGGTTGGCAGGGACCAATGAGCAGTTCTTC

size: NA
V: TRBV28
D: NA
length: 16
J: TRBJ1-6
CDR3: CASSDSGVPGNSPLHF
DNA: TGTGCCAGCTCCGACTCGGGGGTCCCGGGGAATTCACCCCTCCACTTT

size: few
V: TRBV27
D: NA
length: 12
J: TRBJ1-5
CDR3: CASSLAGGAQHF
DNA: TGTGCCAGCAGTTTGGCGGGCGGAGCCCAGCATTTT

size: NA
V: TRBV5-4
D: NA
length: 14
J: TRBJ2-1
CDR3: CASSFGEENNEQFF
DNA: TGTGCCAGCAGCTTTGGGGAAGAGAACAATGAGCAGTTCTTC

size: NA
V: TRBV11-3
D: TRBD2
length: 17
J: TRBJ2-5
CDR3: CASSLEGLALSTETQYF
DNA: TGTGCCAGCAGCTTAGAGGGACTAGCGTTAAGTACTGAGACCCAGTACTTC

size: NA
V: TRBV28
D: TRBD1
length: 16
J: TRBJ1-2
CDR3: CASRTRRTGGGRGYTF
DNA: TGTGCCAGCAGAACGAGACGGACAGGGGGCGGTCGTGGCTACACCTTC

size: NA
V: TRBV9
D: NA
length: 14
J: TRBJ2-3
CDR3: CASSATRTADTQYF
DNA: TGTGCCAGCAGCGCCACGCGGACGGCGGATACGCAGTATTTT

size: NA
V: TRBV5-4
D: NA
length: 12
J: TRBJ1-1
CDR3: CASSRAGSEAFF
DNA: TGTGCCAGCAGCCGGGCCGGTTCTGAAGCTTTCTTT

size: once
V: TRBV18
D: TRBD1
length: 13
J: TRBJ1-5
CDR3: CASSSDRGQPQHF
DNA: TGTGCCAGCTCATCCGACAGGGGACAGCCCCAGCATTTT

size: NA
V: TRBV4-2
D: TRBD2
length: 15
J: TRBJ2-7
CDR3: CASSLRTSGSYEQYF
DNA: TGTGCCAGCAGCCTGCGGACTAGCGGGTCGTACGAGCAGTACTTC

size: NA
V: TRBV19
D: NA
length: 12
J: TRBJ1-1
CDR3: CASTVGNTEAFF
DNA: TGTGCCAGTACCGTGGGTAACACTGAAGCTTTCTTT

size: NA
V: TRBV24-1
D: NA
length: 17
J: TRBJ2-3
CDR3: CATSESGLGGFTDTQYF
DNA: TGTGCCACCAGTGAGTCAGGACTAGGGGGTTTCACAGATACGCAGTATTTT

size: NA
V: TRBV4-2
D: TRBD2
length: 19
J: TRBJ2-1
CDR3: CASSQVAGTSGSSYNEQFF
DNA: TGTGCCAGCAGCCAAGTTGCCGGGACTAGCGGCAGCTCCTACAATGAGCAGTTCTTC

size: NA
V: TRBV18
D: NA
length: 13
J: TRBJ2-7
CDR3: CASSPGQSYEQYF
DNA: TGTGCCAGCTCACCCGGGCAGTCCTACGAGCAGTACTTC

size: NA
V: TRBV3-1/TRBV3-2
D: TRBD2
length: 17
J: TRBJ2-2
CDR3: CASSNGLAGAQAGELFF
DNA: TGTGCCAGCAGCAATGGGCTAGCGGGAGCACAAGCCGGGGAGCTGTTTTTT

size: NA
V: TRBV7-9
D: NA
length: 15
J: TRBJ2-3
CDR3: CASSLGSSERDTQYF
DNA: TGTGCCAGCAGCTTAGGCTCTAGCGAGCGCGATACGCAGTATTTT

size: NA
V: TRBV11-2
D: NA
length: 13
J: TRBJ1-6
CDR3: CASSFTGYSPLHF
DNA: TGTGCCAGCAGCTTCACAGGGTATTCACCCCTCCACTTT

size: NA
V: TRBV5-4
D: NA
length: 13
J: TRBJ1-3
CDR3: CASNVDRGNTIYF
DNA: TGTGCCAGCAACGTGGACAGAGGAAACACCATATATTTT

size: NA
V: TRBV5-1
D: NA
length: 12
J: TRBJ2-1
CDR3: CASSLGNGEQFF
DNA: TGCGCCAGCAGCTTGGGTAACGGTGAGCAGTTCTTC

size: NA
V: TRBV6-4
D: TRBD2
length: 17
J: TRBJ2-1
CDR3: CASSKQPGLAGRGEQFF
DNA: TGTGCCAGCAGTAAGCAACCGGGACTAGCGGGAAGAGGTGAGCAGTTCTTC

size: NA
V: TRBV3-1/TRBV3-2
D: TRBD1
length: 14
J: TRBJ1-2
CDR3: CASSHPGQGLGYTF
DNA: TGTGCCAGCAGTCACCCGGGACAGGGGCTTGGCTACACCTTC

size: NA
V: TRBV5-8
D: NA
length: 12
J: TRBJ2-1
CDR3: CASSLLSGEQFF
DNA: TGTGCCAGCAGCTTGCTCAGTGGGGAGCAGTTCTTC

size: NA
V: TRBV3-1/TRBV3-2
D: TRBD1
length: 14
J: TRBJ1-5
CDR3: CASSRTGDRQPQHF
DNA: TGTGCCAGCAGCCGAACAGGGGATCGTCAGCCCCAGCATTTT

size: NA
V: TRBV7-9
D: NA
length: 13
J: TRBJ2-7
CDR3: CASSDRHTYEQYF
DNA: TGTGCCAGCAGCGATAGACACACCTACGAGCAGTACTTC

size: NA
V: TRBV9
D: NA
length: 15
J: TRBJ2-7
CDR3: CASSPNWGGGSEQYF
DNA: TGTGCCAGCAGCCCTAATTGGGGAGGGGGCAGCGAGCAGTACTTC

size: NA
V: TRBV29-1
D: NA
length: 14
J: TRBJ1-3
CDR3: CSAQQGGSGNTIYF
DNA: TGCAGCGCTCAACAGGGTGGGTCTGGAAACACCATATATTTT